A selection of T cell receptor beta chains follows, all from one sample in a study of T cell responses to AZD1222 COVID-19 vaccine. Method: immunoSEQ multiplex PCR; TCRdb's copy keeps in-frame clones and lacks some. The sample holds some 150,000 clones, 90% seen once. This material consisted of peripheral blood, taken 28 days after the second AZD1222 dose. These receptors were obtained from an adult who received the AZD1222 COVID-19 vaccine. Each CDR3 is given with its conserved first and last residue. Fields, in order: J gene, D gene, clone size, V gene, CDR3 protein, CDR3 DNA. The D gene is left open where the match is weak. The listing skips clone size in some rows; elsewhere it reads once, few, many or a size class.

TRBJ2-7 | - | - | TRBV30 | CAWSPRGGLGQYF | TGTGCCTGGAGTCCCCGTGGGGGTTTGGGGCAGTACTTC
TRBJ1-1 | - | - | TRBV20-1 | CSALDSPEAFF | TGCAGTGCCTTGGACAGTCCTGAAGCTTTCTTT
TRBJ1-2 | - | - | TRBV3-1/TRBV3-2 | CASSSRKDGYYTF | TGTGCCAGCAGCTCACGAAAGGACGGCTACTACACCTTC
TRBJ2-2 | TRBD2 | - | TRBV10-1 | CASSESKGLAGAGELFF | TGCGCCAGCAGTGAGTCGAAGGGACTAGCGGGAGCCGGGGAGCTGTTTTTT
TRBJ2-3 | - | - | TRBV27 | CASTSSVGEHDTDTQYF | TGTGCCAGCACTTCCTCGGTAGGGGAGCACGACACAGATACGCAGTATTTT
TRBJ2-3 | TRBD1 | once | TRBV19 | CATRMQGVTDTQYF | TGTGCCACCCGCATGCAGGGGGTTACGGATACGCAGTATTTT
TRBJ1-1 | - | - | TRBV19 | CASSIGTLYRAEAFF | TGTGCCAGTAGTATTGGCACCCTTTACAGGGCTGAAGCTTTCTTT
TRBJ2-5 | TRBD1 | - | TRBV11-2 | CASTRGGAETQYF | TGTGCCAGCACCCGAGGGGGCGCGGAGACCCAGTACTTC
TRBJ1-1 | - | few | TRBV5-1 | CASRAGNTEAFF | TGCGCCAGCAGGGCAGGGAACACTGAAGCTTTCTTT
TRBJ2-1 | TRBD2 | - | TRBV7-7 | CASSPGTSVNNEQFF | TGTGCCAGCAGCCCCGGGACTAGCGTTAACAATGAGCAGTTCTTC
TRBJ1-1 | TRBD1 | once | TRBV19 | CASSEGQGIAEAFF | TGTGCCAGTAGTGAGGGACAGGGGATCGCTGAAGCTTTCTTT
TRBJ2-1 | - | once | TRBV6-1 | CASSERGLQGSNEQFF | TGTGCCAGCAGCGAACGGGGCCTACAGGGTAGTAATGAGCAGTTCTTC
TRBJ2-5 | TRBD2 | - | TRBV5-4 | CASSTGLAAYQETQYF | TGTGCCAGCAGCACGGGACTAGCGGCGTACCAAGAGACCCAGTACTTC
TRBJ1-5 | - | - | TRBV7-2 | CASSLSGTYSNQPQHF | TGTGCCAGCAGCTTATCCGGGACATATAGCAATCAGCCCCAGCATTTT
TRBJ1-5 | - | - | TRBV11-2 | CASSLQGLNQPQHF | TGTGCCAGCAGCTTACAAGGCCTCAATCAGCCCCAGCATTTT
TRBJ1-2 | TRBD1 | - | TRBV3-1/TRBV3-2 | CASSHGQGAGYTF | TGTGCCAGCAGCCACGGACAGGGGGCTGGCTACACCTTC
TRBJ1-5 | - | - | TRBV27 | CASSLSFGGAVQPQHF | TGTGCCAGCAGTTTATCGTTTGGTGGGGCGGTTCAGCCCCAGCATTTT
TRBJ2-1 | - | - | TRBV6-5 | CASTQDPSSYNEQFF | TGTGCCAGCACCCAGGATCCATCTTCCTACAATGAGCAGTTCTTC
TRBJ2-5 | TRBD1 | once | TRBV19 | CASSPRDRQETQYF | TGTGCCAGTAGTCCGCGGGACAGGCAAGAGACCCAGTACTTC
TRBJ2-3 | TRBD1 | - | TRBV11-2 | CASSLRTGPTDTQYF | TGTGCCAGCAGCTTACGGACAGGACCCACAGATACGCAGTATTTT
TRBJ1-2 | TRBD1 | - | TRBV18 | CASSQGEGYTF | TGTGCCAGCTCCCAGGGGGAAGGCTACACCTTC